This T cell receptor beta chain was sequenced for a study of CD8+ T cells in alopecia areata. RNA extraction was followed by reverse transcription into cDNA, which acted as the sequencing template. Clones were sequenced by immunoSEQ multiplex PCR, and TCRdb holds only the in-frame ones, with some missing. The data hold more than 150,000 clones, with just under 60% observed a single time. Germline CDR1 reads MNHNS; CDR2 reads SASEGT. CDR3 length: 17 residues. With 0 bases removed from V and 2 bases from J, the gap between germline ends came to 14 bases. The sequence was obtained from a human donor with alopecia areata. This chain uses TRBV6-1 with TRBJ1-5; D perhaps matches TRBD1 (6 bases). The sample consisted of CD4+ T cells sorted from blood, taken at week 0. The CDR3 nucleotides read TGTGCCAGCAGTGAAGCTTTAGGACAGTCGGGCAATCAGCCCCAGCATTTT. Translating gives CASSEALGQSGNQPQHF.